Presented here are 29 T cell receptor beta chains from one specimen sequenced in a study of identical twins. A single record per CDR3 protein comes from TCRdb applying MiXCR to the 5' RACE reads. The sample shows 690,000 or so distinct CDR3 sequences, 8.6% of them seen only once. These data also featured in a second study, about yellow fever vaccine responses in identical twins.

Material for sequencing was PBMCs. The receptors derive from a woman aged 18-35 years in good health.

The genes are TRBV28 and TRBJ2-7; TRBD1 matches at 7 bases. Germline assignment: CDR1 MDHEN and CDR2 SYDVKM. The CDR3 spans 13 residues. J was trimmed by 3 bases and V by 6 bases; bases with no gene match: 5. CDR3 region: CASRIGQDYEQYF. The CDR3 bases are TGTGCCAGCAGGATCGGACAGGACTACGAGCAGTACTTC.

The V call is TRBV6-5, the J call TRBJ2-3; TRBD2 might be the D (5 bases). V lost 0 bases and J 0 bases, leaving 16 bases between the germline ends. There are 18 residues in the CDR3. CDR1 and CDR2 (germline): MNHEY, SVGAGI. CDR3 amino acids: CASSYSTEPADSTDTQYF. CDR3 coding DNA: TGTGCCAGCAGTTACTCAACTGAACCAGCGGATAGCACAGATACGCAGTATTTT.

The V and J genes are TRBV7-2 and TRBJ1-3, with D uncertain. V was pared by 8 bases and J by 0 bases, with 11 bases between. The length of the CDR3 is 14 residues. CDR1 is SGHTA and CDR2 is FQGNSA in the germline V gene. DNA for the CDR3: TGTGCCAGCGACCCCGATAGCTCTGGAAACACCATATATTTT. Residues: CASDPDSSGNTIYF.

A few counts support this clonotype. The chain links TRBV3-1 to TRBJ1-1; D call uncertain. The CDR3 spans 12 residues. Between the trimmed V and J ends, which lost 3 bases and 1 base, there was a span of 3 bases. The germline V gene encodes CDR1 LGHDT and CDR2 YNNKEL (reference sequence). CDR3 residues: CASSHKNTEAFF. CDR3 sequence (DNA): TGTGCCAGCAGCCACAAGAACACTGAAGCTTTCTTT.

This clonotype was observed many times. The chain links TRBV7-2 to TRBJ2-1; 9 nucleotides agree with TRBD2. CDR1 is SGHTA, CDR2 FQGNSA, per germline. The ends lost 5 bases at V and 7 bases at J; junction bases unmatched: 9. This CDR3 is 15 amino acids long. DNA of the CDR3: TGTGCCAGCAGCGATAGCGGGAGTAAGAGGAATGAGCAGTTCTTC. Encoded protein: CASSDSGSKRNEQFF. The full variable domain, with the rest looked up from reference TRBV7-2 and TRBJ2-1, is GAGVSQSPSNKVTEKGKDVELRCDPISGHTALYWYRQSLGQGLEFLIYFQGNSAPDKSGLPSDRFSAERTGGSVSTLTIQRTQQEDSAVYLCASSDSGSKRNEQFFGPGTRLTVL.

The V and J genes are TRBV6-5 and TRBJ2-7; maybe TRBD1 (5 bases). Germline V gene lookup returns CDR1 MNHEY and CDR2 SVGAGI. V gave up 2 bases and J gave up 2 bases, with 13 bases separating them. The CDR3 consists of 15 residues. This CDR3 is CASSYQPGKAYEQYF. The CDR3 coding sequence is TGTGCCAGCAGTTACCAGCCAGGGAAAGCCTACGAGCAGTACTTC.

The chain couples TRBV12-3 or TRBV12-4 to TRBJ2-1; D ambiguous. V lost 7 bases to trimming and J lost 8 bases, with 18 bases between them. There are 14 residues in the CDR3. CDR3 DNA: TGTGCCAGCACTCTCGGGTGGGCCTCCGATGAGCAGTTCTTC. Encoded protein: CASTLGWASDEQFF.

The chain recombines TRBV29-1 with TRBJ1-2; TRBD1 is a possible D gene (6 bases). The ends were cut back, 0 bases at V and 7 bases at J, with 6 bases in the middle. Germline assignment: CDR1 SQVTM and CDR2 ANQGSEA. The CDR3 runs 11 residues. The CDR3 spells CSVEEGGGYTF. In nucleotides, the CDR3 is TGCAGCGTTGAAGAAGGGGGTGGCTACACCTTC.

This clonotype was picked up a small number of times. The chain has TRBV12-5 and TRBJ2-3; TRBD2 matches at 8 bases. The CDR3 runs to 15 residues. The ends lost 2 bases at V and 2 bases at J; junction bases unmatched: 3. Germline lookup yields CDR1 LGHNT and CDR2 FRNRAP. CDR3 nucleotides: TGTGCTAGTGGTTTGAGTAGCGGGACCACAGATACGCAGTATTTT. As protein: CASGLSSGTTDTQYF. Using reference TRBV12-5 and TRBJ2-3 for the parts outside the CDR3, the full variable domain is DARVTQTPRHKVTEMGQEVTMRCQPILGHNTVFWYRQTMMQGLELLAYFRNRAPLDDSGMPKDRFSAEMPDATLATLKIQPSEPRDSAVYFCASGLSSGTTDTQYFGPGTRLTVL.

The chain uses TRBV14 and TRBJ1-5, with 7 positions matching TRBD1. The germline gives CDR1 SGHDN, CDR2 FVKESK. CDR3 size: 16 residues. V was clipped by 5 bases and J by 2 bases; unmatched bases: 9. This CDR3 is CASSFRQGDCNQPQHF. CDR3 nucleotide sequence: TGTGCCAGCAGCTTCCGACAGGGAGATTGCAATCAGCCCCAGCATTTT.

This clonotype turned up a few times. CDR3 amino acids: CASSHQGGPNTEAFF. The CDR3 bases are TGTGCCAGCAGCCATCAGGGGGGTCCGAACACTGAAGCTTTCTTT. The chain has TRBV7-9 and TRBJ1-1, with 7 bases lining up with TRBD1. The J segment lost 1 base and the V segment lost 5 bases, leaving 7 bases of the junction unmatched. Germline CDR1 is SEHNR and CDR2 is FQNEAQ (reference sequence). CDR3 length equals 15 residues.

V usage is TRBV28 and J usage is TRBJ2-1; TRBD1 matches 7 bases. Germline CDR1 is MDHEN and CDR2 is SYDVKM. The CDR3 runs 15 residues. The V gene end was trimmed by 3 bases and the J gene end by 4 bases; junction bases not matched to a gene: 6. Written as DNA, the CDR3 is TGTGCCAGCAGTTTCGGGTCGGGACAGTACAATGAGCAGTTCTTC. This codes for CASSFGSGQYNEQFF.

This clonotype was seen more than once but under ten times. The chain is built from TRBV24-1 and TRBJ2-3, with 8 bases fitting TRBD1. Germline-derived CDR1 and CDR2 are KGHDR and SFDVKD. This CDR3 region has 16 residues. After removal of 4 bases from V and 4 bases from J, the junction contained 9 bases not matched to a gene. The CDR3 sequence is CATSDQDRVGSDTQYF. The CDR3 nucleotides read TGTGCCACCAGTGACCAGGACAGGGTGGGGTCAGATACGCAGTATTTT.

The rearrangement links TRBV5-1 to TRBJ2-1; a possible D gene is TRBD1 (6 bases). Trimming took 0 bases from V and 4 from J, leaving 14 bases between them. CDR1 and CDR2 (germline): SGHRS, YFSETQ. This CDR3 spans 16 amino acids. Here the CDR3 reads CASSLEGPQGYNEQFF. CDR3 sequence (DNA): TGCGCCAGCAGCTTGGAAGGTCCGCAGGGGTACAATGAGCAGTTCTTC.

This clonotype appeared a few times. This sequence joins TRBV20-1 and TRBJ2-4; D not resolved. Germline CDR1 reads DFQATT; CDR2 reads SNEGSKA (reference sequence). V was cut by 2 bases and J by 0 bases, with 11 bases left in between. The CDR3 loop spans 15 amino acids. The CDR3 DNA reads TGCAGTGCTAGATCGGCCGATGAAGCCAAAAACATTCAGTACTTC. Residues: CSARSADEAKNIQYF.

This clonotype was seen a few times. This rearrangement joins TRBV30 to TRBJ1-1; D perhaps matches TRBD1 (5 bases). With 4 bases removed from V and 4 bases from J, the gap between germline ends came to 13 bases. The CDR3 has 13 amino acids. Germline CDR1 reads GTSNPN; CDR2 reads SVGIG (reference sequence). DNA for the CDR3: TGTGCCTGGACTCTCCGGGGCGGCACTGAAGCTTTCTTT. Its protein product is CAWTLRGGTEAFF. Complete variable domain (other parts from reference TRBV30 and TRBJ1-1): SQTIHQWPATLVQPVGSPLSLECTVEGTSNPNLYWYRQAAGRGLQLLFYSVGIGQISSEVPQNLSASRPQDRQFILSSKKLLLSDSGFYLCAWTLRGGTEAFFGQGTRLTVV.

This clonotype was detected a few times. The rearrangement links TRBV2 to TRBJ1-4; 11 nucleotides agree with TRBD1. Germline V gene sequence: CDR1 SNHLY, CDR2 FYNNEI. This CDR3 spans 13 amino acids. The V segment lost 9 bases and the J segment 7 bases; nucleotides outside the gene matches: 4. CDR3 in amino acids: CARGQGAGEKLFF. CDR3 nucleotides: TGTGCCAGAGGACAGGGGGCAGGTGAAAAACTGTTTTTT. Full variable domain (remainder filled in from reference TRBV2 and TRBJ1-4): EPEVTQTPSHQVTQMGQEVILRCVPISNHLYFYWYRQILGQKVEFLVSFYNNEISEKSEIFDDQFSVERPDGSNFTLKIRSTKLEDSAMYFCARGQGAGEKLFFGSGTQLSVL.

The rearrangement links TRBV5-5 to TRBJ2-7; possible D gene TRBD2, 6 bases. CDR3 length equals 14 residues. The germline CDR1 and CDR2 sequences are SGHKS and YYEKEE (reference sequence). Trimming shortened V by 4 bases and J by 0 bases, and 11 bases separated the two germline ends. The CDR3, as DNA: TGTGCCAGCAGCAGCGGGCCTATCTCCTACGAGCAGTACTTC. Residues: CASSSGPISYEQYF.

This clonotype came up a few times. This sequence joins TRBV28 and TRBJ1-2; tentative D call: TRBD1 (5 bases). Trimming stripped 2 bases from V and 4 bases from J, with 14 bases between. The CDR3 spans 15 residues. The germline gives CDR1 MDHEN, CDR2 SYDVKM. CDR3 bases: TGTGCCAGCAGTTTACCCCCGACAGCTCTCTATGGCTACACCTTC. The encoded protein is CASSLPPTALYGYTF.

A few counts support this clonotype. DNA of the CDR3: TGCGCCAGCAGCTTGACGGGTTGGGAGACCCAGTACTTC. This codes for CASSLTGWETQYF. The chain joins TRBV5-1 to TRBJ2-5; the D is unclear. V gave up 1 base and J gave up 5 bases, with 9 bases separating them. Germline loops: CDR1 SGHRS, CDR2 YFSETQ. CDR3 length equals 13 residues.

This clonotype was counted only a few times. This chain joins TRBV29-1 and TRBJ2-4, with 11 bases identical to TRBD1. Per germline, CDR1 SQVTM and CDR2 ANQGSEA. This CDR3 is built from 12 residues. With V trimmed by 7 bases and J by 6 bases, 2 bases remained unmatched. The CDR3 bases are TGCAGCGGCGGGACAGGGGGAAACATTCAGTACTTC. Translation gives CSGGTGGNIQYF. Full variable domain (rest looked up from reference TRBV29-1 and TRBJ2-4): SAVISQKPSRDICQRGTSLTIQCQVDSQVTMMFWYRQQPGQSLTLIATANQGSEATYESGFVIDKFPISRPNLTFSTLTVSNMSPEDSSIYLCSGGTGGNIQYFGAGTRLSVL.

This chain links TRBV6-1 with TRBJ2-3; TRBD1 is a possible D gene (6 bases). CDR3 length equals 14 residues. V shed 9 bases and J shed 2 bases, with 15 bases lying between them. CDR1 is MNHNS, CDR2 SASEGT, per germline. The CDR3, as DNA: TGTGCCAGTGCCAGGGGTGGCTCCACAGATACGCAGTATTTT. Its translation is CASARGGSTDTQYF.

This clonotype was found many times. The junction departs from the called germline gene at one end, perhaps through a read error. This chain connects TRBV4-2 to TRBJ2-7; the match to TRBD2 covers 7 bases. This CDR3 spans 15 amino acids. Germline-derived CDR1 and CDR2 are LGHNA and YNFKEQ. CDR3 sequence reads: CASSQEGGSSHEQYF. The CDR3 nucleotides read TGTGCCAGCAGCCAAGAGGGCGGGAGCTCCCACGAGCAGTACTTC.

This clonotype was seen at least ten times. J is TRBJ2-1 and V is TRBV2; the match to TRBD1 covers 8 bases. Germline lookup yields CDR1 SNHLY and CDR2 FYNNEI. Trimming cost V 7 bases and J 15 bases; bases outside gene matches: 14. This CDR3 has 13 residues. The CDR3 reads CASTGTGVPRGFF. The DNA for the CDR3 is TGTGCCAGCACGGGGACAGGAGTACCAAGGGGGTTCTTC.

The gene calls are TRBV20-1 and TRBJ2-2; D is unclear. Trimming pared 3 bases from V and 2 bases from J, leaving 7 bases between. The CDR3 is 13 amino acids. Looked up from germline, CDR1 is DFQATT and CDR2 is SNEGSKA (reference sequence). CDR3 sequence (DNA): TGCAGTGCTAGGCGGAGAAACACCGGGGAGCTGTTTTTT. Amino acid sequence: CSARRRNTGELFF.

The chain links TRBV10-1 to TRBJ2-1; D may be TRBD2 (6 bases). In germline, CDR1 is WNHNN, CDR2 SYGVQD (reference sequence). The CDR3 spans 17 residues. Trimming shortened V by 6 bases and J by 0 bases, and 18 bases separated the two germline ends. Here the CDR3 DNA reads TGCGCCAGCAGCCGAACTGGGGGGAAGGGCTCCTACAATGAGCAGTTCTTC. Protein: CASSRTGGKGSYNEQFF.

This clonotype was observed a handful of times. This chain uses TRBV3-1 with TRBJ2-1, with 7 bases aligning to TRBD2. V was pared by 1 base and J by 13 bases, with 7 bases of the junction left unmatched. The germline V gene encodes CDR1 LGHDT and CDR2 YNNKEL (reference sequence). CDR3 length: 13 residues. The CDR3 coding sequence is TGTGCCAGCAGCCAAGGGTCGGGCGGGGGACAGTTCTTC. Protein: CASSQGSGGGQFF.

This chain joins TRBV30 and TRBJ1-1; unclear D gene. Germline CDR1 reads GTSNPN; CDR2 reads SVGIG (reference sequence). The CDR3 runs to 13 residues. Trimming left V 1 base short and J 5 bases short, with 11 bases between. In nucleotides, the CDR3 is TGTGCCTGGAGTGCAGATTACCGGACTGAAGCTTTCTTT. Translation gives CAWSADYRTEAFF.

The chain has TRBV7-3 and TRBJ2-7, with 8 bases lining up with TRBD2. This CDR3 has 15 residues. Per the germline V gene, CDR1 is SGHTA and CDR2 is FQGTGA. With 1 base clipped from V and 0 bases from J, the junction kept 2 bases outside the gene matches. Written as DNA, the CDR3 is TGTGCCAGCAGCTTAAGCGGGGGGAACTCCTACGAGCAGTACTTC. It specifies CASSLSGGNSYEQYF.